The T cell receptor (beta chain) under discussion was sequenced for a study of T-cell reconstitution after alpha-beta-depleted transplantation in children. The library targeted TCRbeta and was prepared with unique molecular identifiers. MiXCR, run by TCRdb on the PCR reads, gives a single entry per CDR3 protein. This table holds some 830,000 distinct CDR3 sequences, roughly 15% found once. This clonotype was seen more than once but under ten times. The antigen is unknown. Findings and limits, study-wide: Several hundred rapidly expanded clones from non-depleted graft cells reportedly supplied alpha-beta T cells about two months post-transplant. At the one-year point after transplant, T-cell counts and TCRbeta diversity were found to come mostly from T cells that had been newly produced.

The CDR3 consists of 17 residues. From germline, CDR1 is SGDLS and CDR2 YYNGEE. Trimming shortened V by 0 bases and J by 1 base, and 17 bases separated the two germline ends. V is TRBV9 and J is TRBJ2-7; no firm D call. The sequencing here drew on PBMCs, mostly from graft donor cells, taken 360 days after TCRalphabeta/CD19-depleted stem cell transplant. The sequence derives from a male patient younger than 18 who had a stem cell transplant for acute lymphoblastic leukemia, so the T cells may come from the graft donor. This chain's CDR3 is CASSVDPLVGHSYEQYF. In DNA form, the CDR3 reads TGTGCCAGCAGCGTAGATCCCTTAGTGGGCCATTCCTACGAGCAGTACTTC.